This TCR beta chain was identified in a study of T cells in tuberculosis. Study summary: T cells were selected with CD1B tetramers loaded with glucose monomycolate. Whole-study results and caveats: Active tuberculosis TCR-alpha repertoires lay closer to GMM-specific TCRs than IGRA-negative controls, suggesting clonal expansion.

Assay used: immunoSEQ multiplex PCR; TCRdb lists only in-frame clones, some missing. The data contain 29,000 or so clones, approximately 95% of them singletons. Germline V gene sequence: CDR1 MGHRA, CDR2 YSYEKL. This CDR3 spans 15 amino acids. With V trimmed by 4 bases and J by 4 bases, 8 bases remained unmatched. Of note for this clone: The antigen is not known.

Sequenced: PBMCs. The source of this sequence is a donor aged 5-35 years with latent tuberculosis or without tuberculosis infection. The rearrangement links TRBV4-1 to TRBJ2-7, with TRBD1 identical over 9 bases. The CDR3 coding sequence is TGCGCCAGCAGCCGCCACCGGGACAGGGTATACGAGCAGTACTTC. It yields the protein CASSRHRDRVYEQYF.